The source of this TCR beta chain is a study of T cells in Graves' hyperthyroidism and ophthalmopathy. From RNA transcripts, TCR beta CDR3 regions were amplified. TCR CDR3 underwent first-round RT-PCR with the HTBI primer set. In TCRdb, the multiplex PCR reads were re-called with MiXCR into one record per CDR3 protein. The table records 95,000 to 100,000 distinct CDR3 sequences, roughly 56% of them present only once. This CDR3 spans 15 amino acids. Trimming cost V 0 bases and J 0 bases, with 8 bases left between them. CDR1 is MNHEY and CDR2 is SMNVEV in the germline V gene (reference sequence). This clonotype turned up a few times.

The sequenced material came from blood. The source of this sequence is a woman between 40 and 50 years old with Graves' hyperthyroidism. The chain has TRBV27 and TRBJ1-1, with D unresolved. The chain's CDR3 is CASSLSRFMNTEAFF. In DNA form, the CDR3 reads TGTGCCAGCAGTTTATCGAGATTCATGAACACTGAAGCTTTCTTT.